Listed below are T cell receptor beta chains from one sample, sequenced in a study of T-cell memory formation after mild COVID-19. TCRdb redid the calling of the 5' RACE reads with MiXCR, one entry per CDR3 protein. The sample includes under 350,000 distinct CDR3 sequences, roughly 17% of them seen just once. Sequenced sample: PBMCs or a T cell subset sorted from them (not recorded which). The receptors derive from a man aged 18 to 29 who had mild COVID-19 (a few samples of this study predate the infection). Cell type and time point are not known. Both conserved end residues are part of each CDR3. A D gene is named only where the DNA matches it firmly. Rows give clone size only sometimes, using once, few, many, or a class for an expanded clone.

j_gene	len	abundance	d_gene	v_gene	CDR3nt	CDR3aa
TRBJ2-1	16	.	TRBD2	TRBV2	TGTGCCAGCAGTGGCGCTGCGGGCGGGGGGGCCGGTGAGCAGTTCTTC	CASSGAAGGGAGEQFF
TRBJ2-1	14	.	TRBD2	TRBV25-1	TGTGCCAGCACCCATAGCGGGGGGGACAATGAGCAGTTCTTC	CASTHSGGDNEQFF
TRBJ2-3	16	many	TRBD2	TRBV5-1	TGCGCCAGCAGCCCCCGGGGGGGCACTAGCACAGATACGCAGTATTTT	CASSPRGGTSTDTQYF
TRBJ1-2	12	few	.	TRBV27	TGTGCCAGCAGGCAGGGATCCGATGGCTACACCTTC	CASRQGSDGYTF
TRBJ1-6	15	few	.	TRBV4-1	TGCGCCAGCAGCCAGAGGTGGGCAGATAATTCACCCCTCCACTTT	CASSQRWADNSPLHF
TRBJ2-2	16	.	TRBD1	TRBV7-8	TGTGCCAGCACCAATAGGGGACAGGGCGACACCGGGGAGCTGTTTTTT	CASTNRGQGDTGELFF
TRBJ1-1	17	.	.	TRBV4-3	TGCGCCAGCAGCCTGGCACTGAATGGACTAATGAACACTGAAGCTTTCTTT	CASSLALNGLMNTEAFF
TRBJ2-5	16	few	TRBD2	TRBV5-6	TGTGCCAGCAGCCTACCTAGCGGTCTCGCCGTTGGGACCCAGTACTTC	CASSLPSGLAVGTQYF
TRBJ2-3	17	few	.	TRBV20-1	TGCAGTGCTCATACCTTCTCTTGGATCTCAGACAAAGATACGCAGTATTTT	CSAHTFSWISDKDTQYF
TRBJ2-1	12	few	.	TRBV5-1	TGCGCCAGCAGCTTGGGGGACACATATCAGTTCTTC	CASSLGDTYQFF
TRBJ2-2	14	many	.	TRBV7-9	TGTGCCAGCAGGACAGGCGTGAACACCGGGGAGCTGTTTTTT	CASRTGVNTGELFF
TRBJ2-7	12	few	.	TRBV4-3	TGCGCCAGCAGCCCCGAAGACTACGAGCAGTACTTC	CASSPEDYEQYF
TRBJ2-5	15	few	.	TRBV7-3	TGTGCCAGCAGCTTCGGGGCCCTCCCTGGAGAGACCCAGTACTTC	CASSFGALPGETQYF
TRBJ2-2	16	.	TRBD2	TRBV2	TGTGCCAGCAGTGAACTAGCGGGGGCCTACACCGGGGAGCTGTTTTTT	CASSELAGAYTGELFF
TRBJ2-3	13	few	.	TRBV5-1	TGCGCCAGCGGACTTCTAAGGACAGATACGCAGTATTTT	CASGLLRTDTQYF
TRBJ1-5	14	.	.	TRBV20-1	TGCAGTGCTGGGCAATTATTACCAAATCAGCCCCAGCATTTT	CSAGQLLPNQPQHF
TRBJ1-1	12	.	.	TRBV7-2	TGTGCCAGCAGCTTAGAGGCAGGGACGGCTTTCTTT	CASSLEAGTAFF
TRBJ2-3	17	.	TRBD2	TRBV24-1	TGTGCCACCAGTGACCCCGACTTAGCGGGGGGCACAGATACGCAGTATTTT	CATSDPDLAGGTDTQYF
TRBJ2-3	16	.	TRBD2	TRBV7-2	TGTGCCAGCAGCCGAACGACTAGCGGGATCACAGATACGCAGTATTTT	CASSRTTSGITDTQYF
TRBJ2-1	16	few	.	TRBV5-1	TGCGCCAGCAGCTTGGAGGCCCGTTCAACCTACAATGAGCAGTTCTTC	CASSLEARSTYNEQFF
TRBJ1-6	13	.	.	TRBV30	TGTGCCTGGAACCTCCTCCAGGGTACACCCCTCCACTTT	CAWNLLQGTPLHF
TRBJ1-1	12	few	.	TRBV7-9	TGTGCCAGCAGCTTGCAGGACACTGAAGCTTTCTTT	CASSLQDTEAFF
TRBJ2-1	16	.	TRBD2	TRBV7-2	TGTGCCAGCAGCTTAGCCTTTGGACTAGCGGACAATGAGCAGTTCTTC	CASSLAFGLADNEQFF
TRBJ2-1	14	once	.	TRBV14	TGTGCCAGCAGCCCGCCTTCCCTGAGGAATGAGCAGTTCTTC	CASSPPSLRNEQFF
TRBJ1-6	16	few	.	TRBV4-1	TGCGCCAGCAGCGCCCAGGCCAGGGAATTAGGATCACCCCTCCACTTT	CASSAQARELGSPLHF
TRBJ2-3	15	many	.	TRBV5-1	TGCGCCAGCAGCTTGGCCGGTGCTAGCACAGATACGCAGTATTTT	CASSLAGASTDTQYF
TRBJ2-1	18	.	TRBD2	TRBV7-7	TGTGCCAGCAGCTTAGCCGGAGCGGGGGAGTCCATTGACAATGAGCAGTTCTTC	CASSLAGAGESIDNEQFF
TRBJ1-4	15	.	.	TRBV28	TGTGCCAGCACCCAGTGGACAGCTAATAATGAAAAACTGTTTTTT	CASTQWTANNEKLFF
TRBJ2-2	14	.	.	TRBV3-1	TGTGCCAGCAGCCAAGATAAGGGGTTCGGGGAGCTGTTTTTT	CASSQDKGFGELFF
TRBJ2-1	12	.	.	TRBV5-1	TGCGCCAGCAGGCTCGGGAACAATGAGCAGTTCTTC	CASRLGNNEQFF
TRBJ2-6	12	.	.	TRBV19	TGTGCCAGTAGCCCTGGGGCCAACGTCCTGACTTTC	CASSPGANVLTF
TRBJ2-1	14	few	.	TRBV12-3/TRBV12-4	TGTGCCAGCAGTTTCCTAGCCACCTACAATGAGCAGTTCTTC	CASSFLATYNEQFF
TRBJ1-1	15	.	.	TRBV7-6	TGTGCCAGCAGCTTAGAGCGGGGGGCGGGCACTGAAGCTTTCTTT	CASSLERGAGTEAFF
TRBJ1-6	13	.	.	TRBV5-5	TGTGCCAGCAGCTTGTATGGGAATTCACCCCTCCACTTT	CASSLYGNSPLHF
TRBJ2-7	15	few	.	TRBV5-1	TGCGCCAGCAGCCACCTGGGGATGTCGTTCTACGAGCAGTACTTC	CASSHLGMSFYEQYF
TRBJ1-2	15	.	TRBD1	TRBV6-1	TGTGCCAGCCTCCGGGACAGGGGTCGGGTAGGTGGCTACACCTTC	CASLRDRGRVGGYTF
TRBJ2-1	16	few	TRBD2	TRBV9	TGTGCCAGCAGCATCAGCGGGGCCGTAGGCTACAATGAGCAGTTCTTC	CASSISGAVGYNEQFF
TRBJ2-3	13	.	.	TRBV27	TGTGCCAGCACTGGGCGGGGACGAGATACGCAGTATTTT	CASTGRGRDTQYF
TRBJ2-2	15	.	.	TRBV28	TGTGCCAGCACCTCCGCAGGGCTGAACACCGGGGAGCTGTTTTTT	CASTSAGLNTGELFF
TRBJ2-2	14	.	.	TRBV7-9	TGTGCCAGCAGCCGACTGGGTGCCACCGGGGAGCTGTTTTTT	CASSRLGATGELFF
TRBJ1-2	14	.	.	TRBV9	TGTGCCAGCAGCGTAGCCGCCAGTTCCTATGGCTACACCTTC	CASSVAASSYGYTF
TRBJ2-4	15	.	.	TRBV7-9	TGTGCCAGCAGCTTAAAAGGGGGTTCCAAAAACATTCAGTACTTC	CASSLKGGSKNIQYF
TRBJ2-2	16	.	TRBD2	TRBV3-1	TGTGCCAGCAGCCAAGGTGTCCGAGCGGGGTCCGGGGAGCTGTTTTTT	CASSQGVRAGSGELFF
TRBJ2-1	13	few	TRBD2	TRBV27	TGTGCCAGCAGTTGGCTAGCGGGGGAGGTGCAGTTCTTC	CASSWLAGEVQFF
TRBJ1-1	14	many	.	TRBV12-3/TRBV12-4	TGTGCCAGCAGTTGGGGGGGCGCGAACACTGAAGCTTTCTTT	CASSWGGANTEAFF
TRBJ2-5	14	.	TRBD1	TRBV7-8	TGTGCCAGCGGCGGACAGGGGGCGCGGGAGACCCAGTACTTC	CASGGQGARETQYF
TRBJ1-1	14	few	.	TRBV28	TGTGCCAGCAGCCCCGCGGGCCTGAACACTGAAGCTTTCTTT	CASSPAGLNTEAFF